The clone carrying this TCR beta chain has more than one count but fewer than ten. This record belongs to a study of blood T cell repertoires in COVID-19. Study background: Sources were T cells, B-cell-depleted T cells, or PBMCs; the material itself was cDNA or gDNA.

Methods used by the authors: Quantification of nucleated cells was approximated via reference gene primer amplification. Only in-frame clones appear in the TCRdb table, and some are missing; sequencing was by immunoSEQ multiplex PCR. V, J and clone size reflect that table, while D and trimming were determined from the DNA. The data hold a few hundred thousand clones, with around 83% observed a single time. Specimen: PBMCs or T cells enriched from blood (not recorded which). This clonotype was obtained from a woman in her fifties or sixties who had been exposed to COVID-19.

The CDR3 loop is CASGRISAGEQFF. The CDR3 DNA sequence: TGTGCCAGCGGGAGGATCTCCGCAGGGGAGCAGTTCTTC. V is TRBV12-3 or TRBV12-4 and J is TRBJ2-1, with a possible D match to TRBD2 (6 bases). The ends were cut back, 8 bases at V and 10 bases at J, with 18 bases in the middle. The CDR3 covers 13 residues.